This TCR beta chain stems from a study of blood T cells in healthy people across ages. Broader study findings: Estimates of total diversity, which came from one million sequenced T cells, were considered to be underestimates.

Comment on this clonotype: Antigen unknown.

Germline assignment: CDR1 LNHDA and CDR2 SQIVND (reference sequence). V lost 1 base and J lost 6; bases outside the gene matches: 11. The CDR3 is made up of 18 amino acids. PCR was performed a second time for about 7 to 12 cycles using a sample-barcoded 5' primer and a J-beta primer mix. Each of the cDNA molecules was tagged by a template-switch adaptor with 12 random nucleotides. At least 2.5 million CDR3-containing paired-end reads were obtained per sample. Using its own MiXCR run on the 5' RACE reads, TCRdb lists one record per CDR3 protein. Among 1.5 million to 2 million distinct CDR3 sequences listed, around 42% were seen once.

Source material: blood. The rearrangement joins TRBV19 to TRBJ2-1, with TRBD2 identical over 11 bases. This TCR came from a human donor in good health. DNA of the CDR3: TGTGCCAGTAGTATAGGCCGCCGACTAGCGGGGAGATTCAATGAGCAGTTCTTC. Residues: CASSIGRRLAGRFNEQFF.